This T cell receptor beta chain was captured by sequencing in a study of blood T cell repertoires in COVID-19 (dated by TCRdb to about 2020). Some background on the complete study: Collaborator samples came from the United States, Italy and Spain and covered acute and convalescent phases of COVID-19. A freely available public database, intended as a resource for researchers studying the immune response to SARS-CoV-2, is where the repertoires were released. The prospective study material was composed of cDNA or gDNA derived from T cells, B-cell-depleted T cells, or PBMCs. The sample metadata nearly always contained a de-identified subject ID, COVID-19 status, age in years and sex. Where HLA class I and class II types were available, the types were taken from metadata supplied by the sample provider, not from assay-based typing. Samples were obtained from the ongoing ImmuneRACE study (first 160 participants) and from 1,254 subjects provided by 6 global collaborators. The dataset comprised deeply sampled blood TCRbeta repertoires from subjects exposed to, actively infected with, or recovered from COVID-19.

Whole blood was collected in K2EDTA tubes by collaborating institutions according to the institutions' own protocols. For TCRbeta analysis, collaborators shipped samples as frozen whole blood, isolated PBMCs, or DNA extracted from either of those sample types. Broad study findings and their caveats: The amount of clinical and demographic metadata varied by source and participant and was provided uncurated.

Comment on this clone: The antigen it recognizes is unknown. It has no much larger one-base neighbor in the sample; base qualities were not kept.

The immunoSEQ Assay, a bias-controlled multiplex PCR, was used to amplify TCRbeta CDR3 regions from genomic DNA. The paper's processing steps were these. Nucleated cell counts per sample were estimated from amplification of reference gene primers within the assay. To quantify the absolute abundance of each unique TCRbeta CDR3 rearrangement, sequence reads were collapsed and filtered. Productive Simpson clonality was computed per sample as the square root of Simpson's diversity index over productive rearrangements. The source is immuneACCESS, and TCRdb retained only in-frame sequences with V and J called. Part of the clones is not carried over; for the studies checked, unresolved V genes explain less than half of this, and the remainder is unexplained. That table supplies the V and J calls and clone size; D and trimming were determined from the DNA. This sample is represented by about 250,000 clones; 70% to 85% of them were singletons. The ten largest clones capture around 3.2% of the sample.

Inclusive of the bounding cysteine and phenylalanine, the CDR3 is 15 residues long. Here the CDR3 DNA is all that survives: 45 bases in frame from base 1. CDR1 and CDR2, looked up from the germline V gene (reference sequence), are LNHDA and SQIVND. V is shortened by 5 bases, J by 7 bases, and the region joining them spans 18 bases. Sequenced: peripheral blood. The sequence was obtained from a woman of 80 years or more with acute or convalescent COVID-19. This chain joins TRBV19 to TRBJ2-1; a tentative D match to TRBD1 spans 6 bases. CDR3 reads: CASSVGQWGRNEQFF. Here is the DNA: TGTGCCAGTAGTGTCGGACAGTGGGGAAGGAATGAGCAGTTCTTC. With the rest looked up from the reference TRBV19 and TRBJ2-1 genes rather than sequenced, the full variable domain is DGGITQSPKYLFRKEGQNVTLSCEQNLNHDAMYWYRQDPGQGLRLIYYSQIVNDFQKGDIAEGYSVSREKKESFPLTVTSAQKNPTAFYLCASSVGQWGRNEQFFGPGTRLTVL.